This T cell receptor (beta chain) is from a study of OX40 agonist ivuxolimab in advanced cancers. Across the whole study: Prior anti-PD-1, anti-PD-L1 or anti-CTLA-4 therapy was allowed; approximately 40% had some.

Libraries were prepared by immunoSEQ multiplex PCR; TCRdb keeps only in-frame clonotypes and omits some of them. The sample holds 40,000 or so clones, about 89% seen once. Patients were excluded for autoimmune disease history or systemic immunosuppression. CDR3 size: 13 residues. CDR1 is SGHTA, CDR2 FQGTGA, per germline. V gave up 6 bases and J gave up 8 bases, with 16 bases separating them. This clonotype originated in an adult with an advanced solid tumor such as melanoma, head and neck, liver or kidney cancer. The J gene is TRBJ1-2, the V gene TRBV7-3, with D possibly matching TRBD1 (6 bases). The material was CD4+ or CD8+ T cells sorted from blood, obtained in a trial of the OX40 agonist ivuxolimab. DNA for the CDR3: TGTGCCAGCAGTTTTACTCCAGGGGAGGGCTACACCTTC. This encodes CASSFTPGEGYTF.